What follows are 31 T cell receptor beta chains derived from one specimen sequenced in a study of blood T cell repertoires in COVID-19. Sequencing used immunoSEQ multiplex PCR; TCRdb keeps in-frame clones, though not all of them. The repertoire holds about 150,000 clones, with approximately 79% as singletons. Sequencing used peripheral blood. The receptors derive from a man in his fifties or sixties with active or convalescent COVID-19.

V usage is TRBV29-1 and J usage is TRBJ2-7, with TRBD1 matching over 9 bases. This CDR3 spans 12 amino acids. V was pared by 7 bases and J by 4 bases, with 5 bases of the junction left unmatched. CDR1 is SQVTM, CDR2 ANQGSEA, per germline. CDR3 sequence reads: CSAGTGIYEQYF. The CDR3 nucleotides are TGCAGCGCAGGGACAGGGATATACGAGCAGTACTTC.

This clone was detected only once. The rearrangement uses TRBV9 and TRBJ2-1, with D tentatively TRBD1 (6 bases). CDR1 and CDR2 (germline): SGDLS, YYNGEE. Deletions cut 1 base from V and 2 bases from J, with 13 bases between. CDR3 size: 16 residues. The DNA of the CDR3 is TGTGCCAGCAGCGTAAGAGGGGGTGTCCCCTACAATGAGCAGTTCTTC. Its protein is CASSVRGGVPYNEQFF.

The genes are TRBV7-6 and TRBJ2-7; possibly TRBD1 for D (5 bases). This CDR3 has 15 residues. The germline CDR1 and CDR2 sequences are SGHVS and FNYEAQ. The V end lost 5 bases, the J end lost 1 base, and 15 bases lay between the germline ends. The CDR3 DNA follows: TGTGCCAGCAGCACCACAGGTGCCCCATCCTACGAGCAGTACTTC. This codes for CASSTTGAPSYEQYF.

V gene TRBV2 combines with J gene TRBJ2-7; 8 nucleotides align to TRBD1. The J segment lost 9 bases and the V segment lost 2 bases, leaving 12 bases of the junction unmatched. Germline V CDR1 and CDR2: SNHLY, FYNNEI. The CDR3 spans 15 residues. In DNA, the CDR3 is TGTGCCAGCAGTGAACTGGGACAGGCTCTCGTTTGGCAGTACTTC. The encoded protein is CASSELGQALVWQYF.

This clone was detected once. This chain connects TRBV5-1 to TRBJ2-7; TRBD1 matches 8 bases. Germline V gene sequence: CDR1 SGHRS, CDR2 YFSETQ. This CDR3 has 15 amino acids. V was pared by 8 bases and J by 3 bases, with 13 bases of the junction left unmatched. The CDR3 DNA follows: TGCGCCAGTAGGGGGCATGCAGGGGGCCTCTACGAGCAGTACTTC. This sequence encodes CASRGHAGGLYEQYF.

This rearrangement joins TRBV29-1 to TRBJ2-7; 9 nucleotides align to TRBD1. Germline V lookup: CDR1 SQVTM, CDR2 ANQGSEA. V was clipped by 7 bases and J by 4 bases; unmatched bases: 8. The CDR3 consists of 13 residues. The CDR3 protein is CSAAGTGFYEQYF. CDR3 coding DNA: TGCAGCGCCGCCGGGACAGGGTTTTACGAGCAGTACTTC.

This clone was detected once. The rearrangement uses TRBV19 and TRBJ1-1; D not resolved. Germline CDR1 is LNHDA and CDR2 is SQIVND (reference sequence). Trimming took off 1 base at V and 5 bases at J, with 11 bases between the two ends. This CDR3 is built from 14 residues. The CDR3 sequence is CASSIGSPRTEAFF. In DNA, the CDR3 is TGTGCCAGTAGTATAGGATCCCCGCGGACTGAAGCTTTCTTT.

In this sample, this clone turned up a few times. The genes are TRBV4-1 and TRBJ2-1, with a possible D match to TRBD2 (5 bases). V lost 1 base to trimming and J lost 7 bases, with 14 bases between them. The V gene's germline CDR1 is MGHRA and CDR2 YSYEKL. This CDR3 has 15 amino acids. The chain's CDR3 is CASSQGLARGNEQFF. The DNA for the CDR3 is TGCGCCAGCAGCCAAGGGCTAGCCCGAGGAAATGAGCAGTTCTTC.

This clone was detected only once. The chain joins TRBV24-1 to TRBJ2-3; 7 bases fit TRBD1. V was clipped by 5 bases and J by 2 bases; unmatched bases: 9. Germline V lookup: CDR1 KGHDR, CDR2 SFDVKD. The CDR3 length is 16 residues. CDR3 loop: CATSALLGGSTDTQYF. CDR3 nucleotides: TGTGCCACCAGTGCCCTGTTAGGGGGCTCCACAGATACGCAGTATTTT.

The CDR3 nucleotides read TGTGCCAGCACCAGGGACAGGGGGCCCTACGAGCAGTACTTC. The encoded protein is CASTRDRGPYEQYF. This chain connects TRBV7-9 to TRBJ2-7; 12 positions match TRBD1. Germline V gene sequence: CDR1 SEHNR, CDR2 FQNEAQ (reference sequence). The CDR3 covers 14 residues. V trimming: 7 bases; J trimming: 2 bases; junction bases outside the gene matches: 3.

This clone was observed a single time. The chain uses TRBV5-8 and TRBJ1-4; 7 positions match TRBD1. V lost 4 bases and J lost 4; bases outside the gene matches: 7. Germline V gene lookup returns CDR1 SGHTS and CDR2 YDEGEE. The CDR3 sequence is 15 residues long. The CDR3 region is CASSTGQVHNEKLFF. The CDR3 DNA follows: TGTGCCAGCAGCACCGGACAGGTCCATAATGAAAAACTGTTTTTT.

This clone has just a few counts. J is TRBJ1-3 and V is TRBV9; D is undetermined. This CDR3 region has 15 residues. Germline CDR1 and CDR2: SGDLS and YYNGEE. V gave up 4 bases and J gave up 0 bases, with 11 bases separating them. For the CDR3, the DNA is TGTGCCAGCAGCCCTCGCGGGTTCTCTGGAAACACCATATATTTT. Translating gives CASSPRGFSGNTIYF.

This chain's CDR3 is CSVESSGSSYNEQFF. CDR3 in DNA: TGCAGCGTTGAATCTAGCGGGAGCTCCTACAATGAGCAGTTCTTC. This chain uses TRBV29-1 with TRBJ2-1, with 10 positions matching TRBD2. Germline assignment: CDR1 SQVTM and CDR2 ANQGSEA. The CDR3 runs to 15 residues. V lost 2 bases to trimming and J lost 0 bases; unmatched junction nucleotides: 1.

J is TRBJ1-5 and V is TRBV6-5; D perhaps matches TRBD1 (5 bases). Trimming cost V 5 bases and J 3 bases, with 14 bases left between them. Germline V gives CDR1 MNHEY, CDR2 SVGAGI. CDR3 size: 15 residues. The CDR3 region is CASSPRDSFNQPQHF. CDR3 nucleotide sequence: TGTGCCAGCAGTCCCCGCGACAGTTTCAATCAGCCCCAGCATTTT.

CDR3 residues: CASSPDSGSYNEQFF. The CDR3 nucleotides are TGTGCCAGCAGCCCGGACAGTGGCTCCTACAATGAGCAGTTCTTC. This chain connects TRBV27 to TRBJ2-1, with D perhaps matching TRBD1 (6 bases). The CDR3 consists of 15 residues. From germline, CDR1 is MNHEY and CDR2 SMNVEV (reference sequence). Trimming left V 6 bases short and J 0 bases short, with 12 bases between.

The rearrangement uses TRBV6-2 or TRBV6-3 and TRBJ1-5, with D perhaps matching TRBD1 (6 bases). Germline loops: CDR1 MNHEY, CDR2 SVGEGT. The CDR3 consists of 18 residues. V lost 6 bases and J 0 bases, leaving 21 bases between the germline ends. CDR3 in amino acids: CASSPIPTGSYSNQPQHF. CDR3 nucleotide sequence: TGTGCCAGCAGCCCCATTCCCACAGGGTCTTATAGCAATCAGCCCCAGCATTTT.

J is TRBJ2-1 and V is TRBV7-9; weak D call: TRBD2 (6 bases). V was pared by 1 base and J by 4 bases, with 14 bases between. CDR1 is SEHNR and CDR2 is FQNEAQ in the germline V gene (reference sequence). CDR3 size: 16 residues. The CDR3 DNA reads TGTGCCAGCAGCTTAGATCGGCTAGCGTTTTACAATGAGCAGTTCTTC. Residues: CASSLDRLAFYNEQFF.

This chain links TRBV19 with TRBJ2-3; tentatively, D is TRBD1 (6 bases). CDR1 LNHDA and CDR2 SQIVND come from the germline V gene (reference sequence). V was trimmed by 6 bases and J by 5 bases, leaving 21 bases between them. This CDR3 spans 16 amino acids. The CDR3 protein is CASSFRRGDKGDTQYF. DNA for the CDR3: TGTGCCAGTAGCTTTCGAAGAGGGGACAAGGGAGATACGCAGTATTTT.

V usage is TRBV9 and J usage is TRBJ2-7; TRBD1 aligns across 9 bases. CDR1 SGDLS and CDR2 YYNGEE come from the germline V gene. This CDR3 region has 15 residues. Trimming removed 4 bases from V and 4 bases from J; junction bases left unmatched: 9. This CDR3 reads CASSLAGTGIYEQYF. DNA for the CDR3: TGTGCCAGCAGCTTAGCCGGGACAGGGATATACGAGCAGTACTTC.

CDR3 bases: TGTGCCATCAGTGAAGCGGTATTGGAGGAGCAGTACTTC. Its protein is CAISEAVLEEQYF. The V and J genes are TRBV10-3 and TRBJ2-7; D might be TRBD2 (5 bases). CDR1 is ENHRY, CDR2 SYGVKD, per germline. The CDR3 loop spans 13 amino acids. V gave up 3 bases and J gave up 7 bases, with 13 bases separating them.

The chain links TRBV28 to TRBJ2-3; 9 bases map to TRBD2. Germline lookup yields CDR1 MDHEN and CDR2 SYDVKM. The V gene end was trimmed by 4 bases and the J gene end by 4 bases; junction bases not matched to a gene: 6. The CDR3 contains 15 residues. CDR3 sequence reads: CASSSLLAGADTQYF. The CDR3 nucleotides read TGTGCCAGCAGTTCCCTGTTAGCGGGAGCAGATACGCAGTATTTT. Filled out from reference TRBV28 and TRBJ2-3, the complete variable domain reads DVKVTQSSRYLVKRTGEKVFLECVQDMDHENMFWYRQDPGLGLRLIYFSYDVKMKEKGDIPEGYSVSREKKERFSLILESASTNQTSMYLCASSSLLAGADTQYFGPGTRLTVL.

The chain employs TRBV28 and TRBJ1-2, with a weak D call TRBD1 (6 bases). V gave up 9 bases and J gave up 2 bases, with 7 bases separating them. The CDR3 is made up of 11 amino acids. The germline gives CDR1 MDHEN, CDR2 SYDVKM. CDR3 DNA sequence: TGTGCCAGTGGACAGAACTATGGCTACACCTTC. Its translation is CASGQNYGYTF.

The gene calls are TRBV27 and TRBJ2-1; TRBD2 matches 10 bases. CDR1 and CDR2 (germline): MNHEY, SMNVEV (reference sequence). V lost 3 bases, J lost 3 bases, and 5 bases stayed unmatched. This CDR3 has 16 amino acids. The CDR3 region has the DNA TGTGCCAGCAGTTTTCTAGCGGGAGTGGTCTACAATGAGCAGTTCTTC. Translated: CASSFLAGVVYNEQFF.

In this sample, this clone turned up many times. The chain recombines TRBV5-5 with TRBJ2-1; D is possibly TRBD2 (5 bases). The length of the CDR3 is 15 residues. V lost 4 bases and J lost 6, with 17 bases in between. Germline V CDR1 and CDR2: SGHKS, YYEKEE (reference sequence). CDR3 nucleotides: TGTGCCAGCAGCCCTAGACCGGGATCAGTCAATGAGCAGTTCTTC. Its translation is CASSPRPGSVNEQFF.

The V gene is TRBV24-1, the J gene TRBJ2-1; 8 bases are shared with TRBD2. Unmatched junction bases numbered 8, after V lost 3 bases and J lost 2 bases. The CDR3 runs 17 residues. CDR1 and CDR2 (germline): KGHDR, SFDVKD. Here the CDR3 DNA reads TGTGCCACCAGTGATCGGCCTACTAGCGGACCCTACAATGAGCAGTTCTTC. Translation: CATSDRPTSGPYNEQFF.

The chain couples TRBV7-2 to TRBJ2-6, with 11 bases aligning to TRBD2. The germline V gene has CDR1 SGHTA and CDR2 FQGNSA. This CDR3 spans 18 amino acids. The trim removed 0 bases at V and 0 bases at J, leaving 1 base unmatched. The CDR3 DNA sequence: TGTGCCAGCAGCTTAGCGACTAGCGGGGTCTCTGGGGCCAACGTCCTGACTTTC. Amino acids: CASSLATSGVSGANVLTF.

This clone was seen once. The chain uses TRBV1 and TRBJ1-4; TRBD1, the table's D call, lacks a check against the DNA. TRBV1 is shown as a pseudogene. CDR3 length equals 19 residues. In DNA form, the CDR3 reads TGCACCAGCAGCCAAGGGCACAGGGGGCCGGTTGCAACTAATGAAAAACTGTTTTTT. This sequence encodes CTSSQGHRGPVATNEKLFF.

The CDR3 here is CASPPGPAGYTVTDTQYF. CDR3 DNA: TGTGCCAGCCCACCCGGCCCGGCCGGGTACACGGTGACAGATACGCAGTATTTT. V usage is TRBV28 and J usage is TRBJ2-3; D unresolved. V was shortened by 8 bases and J by 3 bases, with 27 bases between the two germline ends. Germline CDR1 and CDR2: MDHEN and SYDVKM. CDR3 size: 18 residues.

This clone came up a few times. The sample contains more than one DNA sequence encoding this CDR3. V is TRBV28 and J is TRBJ2-7; D unclear. Germline assignment: CDR1 MDHEN and CDR2 SYDVKM. This CDR3 is built from 12 residues. V dropped 5 bases and J dropped 0 bases, with 5 bases sitting between them. CDR3 sequence: CASSPSSYEQYF. CDR3 DNA: TGTGCCAGCAGTCCGTCCTCCTACGAGCAGTACTTC.

This chain uses TRBV4-1 with TRBJ2-1; 9 bases match TRBD2. CDR1 is MGHRA and CDR2 is YSYEKL in the germline V gene. The CDR3 contains 14 residues. V shed 7 bases, J shed 5 bases, and the junction held 6 bases outside the gene matches. CDR3 DNA sequence: TGCGCCAGCACCATAGCGGGAGCCCACAATGAGCAGTTCTTC. This codes for CASTIAGAHNEQFF.

The chain employs TRBV11-2 and TRBJ2-3; D uncertain. CDR3 length: 14 amino acids. The ends were cut back, 5 bases at V and 2 bases at J, with 11 bases in the middle. In germline, CDR1 is SGHAT, CDR2 FQNNGV. CDR3 sequence: CASSRQIATDTQYF. In DNA form, the CDR3 reads TGTGCCAGCAGCCGTCAGATTGCCACAGATACGCAGTATTTT.